The entry below describes one T cell receptor (beta chain). The record originates from a study of blood T cell repertoires in COVID-19. Study in general: Researchers got acute and convalescent COVID-19 samples from the United States, Italy and Spain. Nucleic acid was either cDNA or gDNA, and it came from T cells, B-cell-depleted T cells, or PBMCs.

Deletions cut 5 bases from V and 4 bases from J, with 14 bases between. The length of the CDR3 is 14 residues. The germline gives CDR1 MDHEN, CDR2 SYDVKM. Participant-reported clinical history was the basis for cohort assignment. Original processing methods: By means of reference gene primer amplification, nucleated cell counts were estimated. Clones were read by immunoSEQ multiplex PCR, and TCRdb kept only the in-frame ones, dropping some. The V and J calls and clone size are taken from that table; D and trimming were inferred from the DNA. The sample carries around 300,000 clones, 87% recorded once.

Input material: PBMCs or T cells enriched from blood (not recorded which). The receptor was isolated from a woman aged 30 to 39 who had recovered from COVID-19. The chain uses TRBV28 and TRBJ1-2; D not resolved. Here the CDR3 DNA reads TGTGCCAGCAGTGTTCCAGCCGCAGGCTATGGCTACACCTTC. Translation gives CASSVPAAGYGYTF.